Sequencing of this T cell receptor (beta chain) was carried out in a study of post-analysis software for immune sequencing data. Germline V lookup: CDR1 SGHVS, CDR2 FNYEAQ. The CDR3 is 16 amino acids. V lost 8 bases and J lost 6, with 24 bases in between. Points from the study as a whole: Elevated frequency relative to controls characterized four or five TRBV segments in patients, TRBV5-6, TRBV5-1 and TRBV20-1 among them. Normalized Chao1 diversity was significantly lower in multiple sclerosis patients than in controls.

In the case of this clonotype: Antigen specificity is unknown.

Each TCR beta cDNA library carried unique molecular identifiers. TCRdb analysed the PCR reads with MiXCR anew, one entry per CDR3 protein. The sample yields 800,000 to 950,000 distinct CDR3 sequences, approximately 57% seen once. The sequencing sample was made of blood. The clonotype comes from a girl aged 5-17 years with multiple sclerosis. The V call is TRBV7-6, the J call TRBJ2-3, with a tentative D call TRBD1 (8 bases). The CDR3 loop reads CASGIIGGGQEDTQYF. The CDR3 coding sequence is TGTGCCAGCGGAATTATAGGGGGGGGACAGGAGGATACGCAGTATTTT. The full variable domain, completed using reference TRBV7-6 and TRBJ2-3, is GAGVSQSPRYKVTKRGQDVALRCDPISGHVSLYWYRQALGQGPEFLTYFNYEAQQDKSGLPNDRFSAERPEGSISTLTIQRTEQRDSAMYRCASGIIGGGQEDTQYFGPGTRLTVL.